This T cell receptor (beta chain) stems from a study of cytomegalovirus exposure and HLA in healthy donors. Comment on this clone: Mismatch with germline at one junction end may stem from a read error.

60 Vbeta and 13 Jbeta primers were used in PCR. Clones were read by immunoSEQ multiplex PCR, and TCRdb kept only the in-frame ones, dropping some. The sample has about 130,000 clones; around 70% are singletons. Sample: PBMCs. The TCR was taken from a woman aged 55-69 years in good health and CMV-seropositive.

This CDR3 reads CSSSWGGVNTEAFF. CDR3 nucleotide sequence: TGTTCCAGCAGCTGGGGCGGGGTGAACACTGAAGCTTTCTTT. The chain carries TRBV7-9 and TRBJ1-1, with D perhaps matching TRBD1 (5 bases). Germline values: CDR1 SEHNR, CDR2 FQNEAQ (reference sequence). The CDR3 sequence is 14 residues long.